The 21 T cell receptor beta chains presented below share a single source sample, sequenced in a study of cytomegalovirus exposure and HLA in healthy donors. 13 Jbeta primers and 60 Vbeta primers were used for the PCR. Using immunoSEQ multiplex PCR, the repertoire was profiled, and TCRdb retains in-frame clones only, with some absent. The sample lists about 80,000 clones, 60% to 85% seen once, with about 22% in the top ten. Sample: PBMCs. The receptors were sampled from a woman in her thirties or forties in good health and CMV-seropositive.

The CDR3 is CASSPSNQPQHF. CDR3 coding DNA: TGTGCCAGCAGTCCCTCCAATCAGCCCCAGCATTTT. The J gene is TRBJ1-5, the V gene TRBV27; D unresolved. The germline gives CDR1 MNHEY, CDR2 SMNVEV (reference sequence). The CDR3 is made up of 12 amino acids. Trimming took off 5 bases at V and 3 bases at J, with 5 bases between the two ends.

By frequency in the sample, this clone is medium-sized. The rearrangement links TRBV28 to TRBJ2-3; D ambiguous. The V and J ends lost 0 bases and 6 bases respectively, with 10 bases between them. Looked up from germline, CDR1 is MDHEN and CDR2 is SYDVKM. The CDR3 length is 14 residues. The CDR3 reads CASSLWVARDTQYF. The CDR3 DNA reads as TGTGCCAGCAGTTTATGGGTAGCTAGGGATACGCAGTATTTT. The full variable domain, with the rest looked up from reference TRBV28 and TRBJ2-3, is DVKVTQSSRYLVKRTGEKVFLECVQDMDHENMFWYRQDPGLGLRLIYFSYDVKMKEKGDIPEGYSVSREKKERFSLILESASTNQTSMYLCASSLWVARDTQYFGPGTRLTVL.

The J gene is TRBJ2-2, the V gene TRBV18; 7 bases agree with TRBD1. Trimming removed 2 bases from V and 1 base from J; junction bases left unmatched: 4. The CDR3 totals 16 residues. Germline CDR1 KGHSH, CDR2 LQKENI. The CDR3 here is CASSPRGQLNTGELFF. The DNA of the CDR3 is TGTGCCAGCTCACCAAGGGGACAGCTGAACACCGGGGAGCTGTTTTTT.

This clone was seen a few times. The V call is TRBV25-1, the J call TRBJ1-2; D is unclear. Trimming left V 3 bases short and J 8 bases short, with 16 bases between. The CDR3 covers 14 residues. CDR1 and CDR2 (germline): MGHDK, SYGVNS. The CDR3 spells CASSDRVEVEGYTF. In DNA, the CDR3 is TGTGCCAGCAGTGATCGCGTAGAGGTTGAGGGCTACACCTTC.

This clone was seen more than once but under ten times. The rearrangement joins TRBV7-9 to TRBJ2-7; no clear D gene. The length of the CDR3 is 11 residues. Germline V CDR1 and CDR2: SEHNR, FQNEAQ (reference sequence). V lost 5 bases and J 4 bases, leaving 6 bases between the germline ends. The DNA for the CDR3 is TGTGCCAGCAGCCCAGAATACGAGCAGTACTTC. It is translated as CASSPEYEQYF.

V usage is TRBV6-5 and J usage is TRBJ2-5; 9 bases are shared with TRBD2. CDR3 length: 16 residues. Germline trimming cut 2 bases from V and 5 bases from J; bases unmatched to any gene: 9. Germline CDR1 reads MNHEY; CDR2 reads SVGAGI. The CDR3 is CASSYGAGGWEETQYF. DNA of the CDR3: TGTGCCAGCAGTTACGGAGCGGGAGGATGGGAGGAGACCCAGTACTTC.

V and J are TRBV6-5 and TRBJ1-3, with unresolved D. Germline V CDR1 and CDR2: MNHEY, SVGAGI. This CDR3 has 11 amino acids. V lost 5 bases and J 4 bases, leaving 3 bases between the germline ends. The CDR3 here is CASSQGNTIYF. In nucleotides, the CDR3 is TGTGCCAGCAGTCAGGGAAACACCATATATTTT.

The chain couples TRBV4-1 to TRBJ1-2; 9 nucleotides align to TRBD1. Germline V gene sequence: CDR1 MGHRA, CDR2 YSYEKL. The CDR3 consists of 17 residues. Trimming cost V 1 base and J 2 bases; bases outside gene matches: 8. CDR3 nucleotides: TGCGCCAGCAGCCAAGGCCTACAGGGGGCCTACAACTATGGCTACACCTTC. Translated, it gives CASSQGLQGAYNYGYTF.

The CDR3 region has the DNA TGTGCCAGCAGTCCTCCAATAGGCGCCGGGACAGGGGGCTCTGGCGAGCAGTACTTC. It is translated as CASSPPIGAGTGGSGEQYF. The chain recombines TRBV28 with TRBJ2-7, with 12 bases lining up with TRBD1. Germline V lookup: CDR1 MDHEN, CDR2 SYDVKM. With 5 bases clipped from V and 6 bases from J, the junction kept 20 bases outside the gene matches. CDR3 length: 19 amino acids.

This clone was picked up one time. The rearrangement uses TRBV11-2 and TRBJ2-1, with a possible D match to TRBD2 (5 bases). V was clipped by 0 bases and J by 10 bases, with 10 bases between them. The CDR3 is 13 residues long. Germline lookup yields CDR1 SGHAT and CDR2 FQNNGV. The DNA for the CDR3 is TGTGCCAGCAGCTTAGACCTGGGAGCGGAGCAGTTCTTC. Its translation: CASSLDLGAEQFF.

The J gene is TRBJ1-3, the V gene TRBV30, with D hard to call. The CDR3 totals 14 residues. V was shortened by 2 bases and J by 4 bases, with 12 bases between the two germline ends. Germline-derived CDR1 and CDR2 are GTSNPN and SVGIG (reference sequence). CDR3 sequence reads: CAWSPWERGNTIYF. CDR3 nucleotides: TGTGCCTGGAGTCCCTGGGAGAGGGGAAACACCATATATTTT.

The V call is TRBV6-5, the J call TRBJ2-7; TRBD2 aligns across 7 bases. CDR1 and CDR2 from the germline V gene are MNHEY and SVGAGI. This CDR3 has 16 residues. J gave up 2 bases and V 4 bases, and 11 bases lay outside the gene matches. CDR3 residues: CASSSLSGFFTYEQYF. DNA for the CDR3: TGTGCCAGCAGTTCCCTTAGCGGGTTCTTCACCTACGAGCAGTACTTC.

The gene calls are TRBV27 and TRBJ1-1; 8 nucleotides line up with TRBD1. V lost 6 bases, J lost 6 bases, and 3 bases stayed unmatched. CDR3 length: 12 residues. Per germline, CDR1 MNHEY and CDR2 SMNVEV (reference sequence). The CDR3 loop reads CASRGQGSEAFF. In DNA form, the CDR3 reads TGTGCCAGCAGAGGACAGGGATCTGAAGCTTTCTTT.

The CDR3 nucleotides are TGTGCCAGCAGCCAATCGGGGACAGGGGGGAAAGGGGCCCAGCATTTT. Translating gives CASSQSGTGGKGAQHF. The V gene is TRBV16, the J gene TRBJ1-5; 11 bases agree with TRBD1. The CDR3 has 16 residues. Germline V lookup: CDR1 KGHSY, CDR2 FQNENV. Trimming removed 0 bases from V and 11 bases from J; junction bases left unmatched: 9.

The chain combines TRBV6-5 with TRBJ1-5; D is uncertain. The CDR3 consists of 14 residues. Germline V gene lookup returns CDR1 MNHEY and CDR2 SVGAGI. Trimming took off 5 bases at V and 0 bases at J, with 8 bases between the two ends. The CDR3 DNA sequence: TGTGCCAGCAGTCTGCCGGGTAGCAATCAGCCCCAGCATTTT. Protein: CASSLPGSNQPQHF.

The genes are TRBV2 and TRBJ2-2, with 10 bases matching TRBD2. This CDR3 spans 15 amino acids. The germline V gene encodes CDR1 SNHLY and CDR2 FYNNEI. After removal of 2 bases from V and 3 bases from J, the junction contained 0 bases not matched to a gene. This CDR3 reads CASSELAGDTGELFF. The CDR3 coding sequence is TGTGCCAGCAGTGAACTAGCGGGGGACACCGGGGAGCTGTTTTTT.

This chain uses TRBV5-1 with TRBJ2-1; a possible D gene is TRBD1 (7 bases). Germline CDR1 is SGHRS and CDR2 is YFSETQ. V was shortened by 2 bases and J by 6 bases, with 15 bases between the two germline ends. The length of the CDR3 is 15 residues. This CDR3 is CASSLGGGLSNEQFF. The CDR3 DNA follows: TGCGCCAGCAGCTTAGGAGGGGGCCTATCCAATGAGCAGTTCTTC.

The CDR3 protein is CASRGTGLSTDTQYF. Written as DNA, the CDR3 is TGTGCCAGCAGGGGTACTGGACTAAGCACAGATACGCAGTATTTT. This chain uses TRBV2 with TRBJ2-3, with D maybe TRBD2 (6 bases). Germline CDR1 is SNHLY and CDR2 is FYNNEI. The V gene lost 6 bases and the J gene lost 0 bases, with 13 bases spanning the gap. The CDR3 runs 15 residues.

The chain couples TRBV7-2 to TRBJ2-4, with TRBD2 identical over 7 bases. The CDR3 has 18 amino acids. The junction had 11 bases not matched to a gene; V was cut back by 3 bases and J by 0 bases. Germline values: CDR1 SGHTA, CDR2 FQGNSA. The CDR3 bases are TGTGCCAGCAGCTTGAGCGGGGTTCTTCAAGTAGCCAAAAACATTCAGTACTTC. Encoded protein: CASSLSGVLQVAKNIQYF.

This rearrangement joins TRBV6-1 to TRBJ1-3; D remains unclear. CDR3 length equals 15 residues. Between the trimmed V and J ends, which lost 4 bases and 0 bases, there was a span of 10 bases. Germline CDR1 reads MNHNS; CDR2 reads SASEGT. The CDR3 reads CASSVTAISGNTIYF. DNA for the CDR3: TGTGCCAGCAGTGTCACTGCAATCTCTGGAAACACCATATATTTT.

The CDR3 is CATSRDNGRSDTQYF. CDR3 sequence (DNA): TGTGCCACCAGCAGAGATAATGGGAGATCGGATACGCAGTATTTT. The chain is built from TRBV15 and TRBJ2-3; TRBD2 is a possible D gene (5 bases). There are 15 residues in the CDR3. Germline CDR1 LNHNV, CDR2 YYDKDF (reference sequence). The V end was cut by 0 bases, the J end by 6 bases, with 13 bases between. The entire variable domain, with the rest obtained from reference TRBV15 and TRBJ2-3, is as follows: DAMVIQNPRYQVTQFGKPVTLSCSQTLNHNVMYWYQQKSSQAPKLLFHYYDKDFNNEADTPDNFQSRRPNTSFCFLDIRSPGLGDTAMYLCATSRDNGRSDTQYFGPGTRLTVL.